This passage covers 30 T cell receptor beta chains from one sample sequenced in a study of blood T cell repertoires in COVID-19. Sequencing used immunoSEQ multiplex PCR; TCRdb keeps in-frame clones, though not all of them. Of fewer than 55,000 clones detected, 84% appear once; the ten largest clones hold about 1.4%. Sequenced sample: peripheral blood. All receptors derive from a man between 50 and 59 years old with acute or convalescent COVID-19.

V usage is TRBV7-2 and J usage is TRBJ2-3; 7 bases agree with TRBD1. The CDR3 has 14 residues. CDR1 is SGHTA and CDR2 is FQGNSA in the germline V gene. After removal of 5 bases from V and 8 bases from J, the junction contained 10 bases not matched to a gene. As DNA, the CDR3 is TGTGCCAGCAGCCTGCGACAGGGTATGGGTACGCAGTATTTT. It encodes CASSLRQGMGTQYF.

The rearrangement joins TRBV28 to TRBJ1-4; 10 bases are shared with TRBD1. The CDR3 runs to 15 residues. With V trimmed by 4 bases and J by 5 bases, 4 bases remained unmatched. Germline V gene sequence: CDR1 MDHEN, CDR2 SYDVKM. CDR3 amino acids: CASSSQGQGNEKLFF. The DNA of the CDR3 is TGTGCCAGCAGTTCTCAGGGACAGGGGAATGAAAAACTGTTTTTT.

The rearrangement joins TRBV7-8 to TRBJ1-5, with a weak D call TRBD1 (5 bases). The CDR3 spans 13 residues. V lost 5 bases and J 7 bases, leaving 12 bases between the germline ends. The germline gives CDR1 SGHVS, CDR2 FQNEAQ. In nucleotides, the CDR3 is TGTGCCAGCAGCCTAAGGGGAGGCCAGCCCCAGCATTTT. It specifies CASSLRGGQPQHF.

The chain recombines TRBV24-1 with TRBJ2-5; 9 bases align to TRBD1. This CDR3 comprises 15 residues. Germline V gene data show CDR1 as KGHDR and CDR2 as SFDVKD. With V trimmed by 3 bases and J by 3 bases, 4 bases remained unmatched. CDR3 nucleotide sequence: TGTGCCACCAGTGATCCACGGACAGGGGAAGAGACCCAGTACTTC. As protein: CATSDPRTGEETQYF.

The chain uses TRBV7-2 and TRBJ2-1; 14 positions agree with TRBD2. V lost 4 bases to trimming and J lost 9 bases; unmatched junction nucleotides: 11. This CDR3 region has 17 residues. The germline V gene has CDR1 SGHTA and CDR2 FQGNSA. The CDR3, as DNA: TGTGCCAGCAGCTCACACCCGGGACTAGCGGGAGAGAGTGAGCAGTTCTTC. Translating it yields CASSSHPGLAGESEQFF.

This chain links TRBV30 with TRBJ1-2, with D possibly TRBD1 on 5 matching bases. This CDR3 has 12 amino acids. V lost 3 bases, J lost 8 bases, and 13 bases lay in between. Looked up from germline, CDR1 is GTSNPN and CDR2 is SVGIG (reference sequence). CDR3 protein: CAWSAGSEGYTF. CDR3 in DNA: TGTGCCTGGAGCGCAGGGTCCGAAGGCTACACCTTC.

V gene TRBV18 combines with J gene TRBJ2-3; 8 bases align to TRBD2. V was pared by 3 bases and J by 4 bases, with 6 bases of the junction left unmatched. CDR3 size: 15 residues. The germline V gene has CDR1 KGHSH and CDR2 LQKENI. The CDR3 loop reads CASSPESGRSDTQYF. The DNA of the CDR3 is TGTGCCAGCTCACCGGAGAGCGGGAGATCAGATACGCAGTATTTT.

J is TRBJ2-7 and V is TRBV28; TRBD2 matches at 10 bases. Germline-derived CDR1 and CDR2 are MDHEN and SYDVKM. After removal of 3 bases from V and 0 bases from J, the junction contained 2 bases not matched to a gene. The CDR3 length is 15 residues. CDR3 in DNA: TGTGCCAGCAGTTTCGGACTAGCGGTCTCCTACGAGCAGTACTTC. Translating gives CASSFGLAVSYEQYF.

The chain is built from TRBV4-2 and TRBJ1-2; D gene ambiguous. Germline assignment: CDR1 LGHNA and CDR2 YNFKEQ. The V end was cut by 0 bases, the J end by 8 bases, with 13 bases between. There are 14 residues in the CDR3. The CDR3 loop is CASSQDNLQAGYTF. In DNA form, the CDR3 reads TGTGCCAGCAGCCAAGATAACCTCCAGGCCGGCTACACCTTC.

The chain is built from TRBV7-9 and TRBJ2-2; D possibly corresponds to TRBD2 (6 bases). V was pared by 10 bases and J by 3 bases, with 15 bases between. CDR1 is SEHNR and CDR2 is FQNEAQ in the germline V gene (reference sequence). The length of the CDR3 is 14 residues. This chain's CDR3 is CATVVGLYTGELFF. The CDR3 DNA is TGTGCCACAGTGGTGGGACTCTACACCGGGGAGCTGTTTTTT.

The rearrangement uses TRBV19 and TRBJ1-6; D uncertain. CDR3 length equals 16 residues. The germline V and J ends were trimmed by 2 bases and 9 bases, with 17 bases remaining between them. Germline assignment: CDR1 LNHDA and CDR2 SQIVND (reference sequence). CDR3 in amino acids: CASSIKGLSGSSPLHF. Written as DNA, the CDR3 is TGTGCCAGTAGTATAAAGGGCCTCAGTGGGAGTTCACCCCTCCACTTT.

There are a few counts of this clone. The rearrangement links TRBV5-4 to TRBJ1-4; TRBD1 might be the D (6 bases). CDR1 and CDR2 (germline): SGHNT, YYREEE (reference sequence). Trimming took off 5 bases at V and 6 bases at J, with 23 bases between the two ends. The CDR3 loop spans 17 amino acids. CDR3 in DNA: TGTGCCAGCAGTCATAAACAGACAGGCCTCCACCATGAAAAACTGTTTTTT. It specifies CASSHKQTGLHHEKLFF.

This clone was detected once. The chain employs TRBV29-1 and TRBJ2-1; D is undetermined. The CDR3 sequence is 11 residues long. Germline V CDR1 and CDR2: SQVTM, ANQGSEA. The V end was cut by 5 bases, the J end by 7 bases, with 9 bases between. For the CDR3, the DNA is TGCAGCGTTCTGACTTTTAATGAGCAGTTCTTC. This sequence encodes CSVLTFNEQFF.

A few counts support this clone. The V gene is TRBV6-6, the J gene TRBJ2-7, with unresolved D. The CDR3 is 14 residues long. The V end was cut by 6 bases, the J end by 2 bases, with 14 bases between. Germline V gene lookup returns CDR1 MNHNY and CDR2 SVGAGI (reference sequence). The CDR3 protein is CASSPSSEAYEQYF. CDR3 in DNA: TGTGCCAGCAGCCCCAGCTCCGAGGCCTACGAGCAGTACTTC.

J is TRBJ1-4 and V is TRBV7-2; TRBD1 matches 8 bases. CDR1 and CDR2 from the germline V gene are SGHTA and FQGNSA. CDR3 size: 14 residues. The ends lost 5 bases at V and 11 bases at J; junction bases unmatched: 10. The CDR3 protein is CASSNRDRWGKLFF. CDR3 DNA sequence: TGTGCCAGCAGCAACCGGGACAGGTGGGGGAAACTGTTTTTT.

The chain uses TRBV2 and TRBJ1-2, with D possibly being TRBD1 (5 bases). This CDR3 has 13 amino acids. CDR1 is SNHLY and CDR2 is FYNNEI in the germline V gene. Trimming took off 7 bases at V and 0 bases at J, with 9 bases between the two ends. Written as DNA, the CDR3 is TGTGCCAGCAACGCGGACACTAACTATGGCTACACCTTC. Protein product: CASNADTNYGYTF. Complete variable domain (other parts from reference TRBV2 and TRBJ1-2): EPEVTQTPSHQVTQMGQEVILRCVPISNHLYFYWYRQILGQKVEFLVSFYNNEISEKSEIFDDQFSVERPDGSNFTLKIRSTKLEDSAMYFCASNADTNYGYTFGSGTRLTVV.

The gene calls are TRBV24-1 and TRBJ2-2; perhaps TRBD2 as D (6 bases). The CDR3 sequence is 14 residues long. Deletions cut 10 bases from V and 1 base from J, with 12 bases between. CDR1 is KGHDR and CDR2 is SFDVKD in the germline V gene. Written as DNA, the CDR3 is TGTGCCACGGAGGGCAGAGGGAACACCGGGGAGCTGTTTTTT. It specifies CATEGRGNTGELFF.

Here the CDR3 DNA reads TGTGCCAGCAGTTTATCGTTTCGTGGGACAGGAAACGAGCAGTACTTC. Its protein is CASSLSFRGTGNEQYF. The chain has TRBV27 and TRBJ2-7, with 8 nucleotides matching TRBD1. The CDR3 contains 16 residues. V lost 0 bases to trimming and J lost 5 bases; unmatched junction nucleotides: 9. Germline values: CDR1 MNHEY, CDR2 SMNVEV (reference sequence).

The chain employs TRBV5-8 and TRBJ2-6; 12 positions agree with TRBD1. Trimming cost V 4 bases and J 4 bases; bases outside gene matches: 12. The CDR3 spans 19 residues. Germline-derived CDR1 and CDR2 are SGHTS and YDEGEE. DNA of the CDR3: TGTGCCAGCAGCATTACTACGGGACAGGGGGCAAGAGGGGCCAACGTCCTGACTTTC. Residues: CASSITTGQGARGANVLTF.

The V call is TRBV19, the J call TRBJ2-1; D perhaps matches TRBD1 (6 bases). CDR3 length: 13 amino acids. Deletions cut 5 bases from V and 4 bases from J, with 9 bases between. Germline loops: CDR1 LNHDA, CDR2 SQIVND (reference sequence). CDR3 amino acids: CASSLTGYNEQFF. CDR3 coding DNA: TGTGCCAGTAGTCTTACAGGGTACAATGAGCAGTTCTTC.

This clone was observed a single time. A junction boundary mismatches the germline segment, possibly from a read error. CDR3 region: CASSLGEKGGKGF. CDR3 coding DNA: TGTGCCAGCAGCTTAGGGGAAAAAGGAGGAAAGGGCTTC. The gene calls are TRBV7-9 and TRBJ2-4; weak D call: TRBD2 (5 bases). The CDR3 runs 13 residues. The V gene's germline CDR1 is SEHNR and CDR2 FQNEAQ (reference sequence).

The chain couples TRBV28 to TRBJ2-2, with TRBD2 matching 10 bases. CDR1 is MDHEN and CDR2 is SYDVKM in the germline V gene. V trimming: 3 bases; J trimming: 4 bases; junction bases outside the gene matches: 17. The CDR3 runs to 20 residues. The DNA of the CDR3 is TGTGCCAGCAGTTTGGCTTTCCTAGCGGGAGAAAAAGGAGGCACCGGGGAGCTGTTTTTT. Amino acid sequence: CASSLAFLAGEKGGTGELFF.

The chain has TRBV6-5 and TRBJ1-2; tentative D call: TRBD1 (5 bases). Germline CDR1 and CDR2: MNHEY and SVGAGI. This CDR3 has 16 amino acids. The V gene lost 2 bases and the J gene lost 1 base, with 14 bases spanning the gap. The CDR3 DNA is TGTGCCAGCAGTTACCGTACAGGACACTTTAACTATGGCTACACCTTC. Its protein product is CASSYRTGHFNYGYTF.

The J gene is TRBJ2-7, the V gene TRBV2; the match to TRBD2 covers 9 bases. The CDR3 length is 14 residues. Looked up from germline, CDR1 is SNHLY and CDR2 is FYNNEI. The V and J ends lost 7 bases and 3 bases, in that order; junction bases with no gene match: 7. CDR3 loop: CASKSTSGIYEQYF. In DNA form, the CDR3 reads TGTGCCAGCAAATCGACTAGCGGAATCTACGAGCAGTACTTC.

In DNA, the CDR3 is TGTGCCAGCAGCAGACACGCCTATGAGCAGTTCTTC. Its translation is CASSRHAYEQFF. This chain joins TRBV28 and TRBJ2-1; no clear D gene. Trimming removed 6 bases at V and 8 bases at J, with 11 bases between. In germline, CDR1 is MDHEN, CDR2 SYDVKM. The CDR3 covers 12 residues.

In DNA, the CDR3 is TGTGCCAGCAGCTTAGTAGGTGGCATGGGCAGCTCCTTCTGGTCACCCCTCCACTTT. Its translation is CASSLVGGMGSSFWSPLHF. The chain recombines TRBV7-9 with TRBJ1-6, with unresolved D. The CDR3 is 19 residues long. Trimming pared 1 base from V and 10 bases from J, leaving 26 bases between. Germline CDR1 is SEHNR and CDR2 is FQNEAQ (reference sequence).

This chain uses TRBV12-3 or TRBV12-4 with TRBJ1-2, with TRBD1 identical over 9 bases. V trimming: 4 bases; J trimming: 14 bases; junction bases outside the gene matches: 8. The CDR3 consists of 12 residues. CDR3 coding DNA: TGTGCCAGCAGTTCCCGGGACAGGGATGATACCTTC. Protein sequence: CASSSRDRDDTF.

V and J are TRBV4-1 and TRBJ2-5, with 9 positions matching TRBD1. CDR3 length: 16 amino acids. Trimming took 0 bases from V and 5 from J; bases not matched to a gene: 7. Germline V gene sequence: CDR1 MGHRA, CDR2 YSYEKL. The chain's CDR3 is CASSQDLTGGSETQYF. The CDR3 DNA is TGCGCCAGCAGCCAAGACTTAACAGGGGGCTCGGAGACCCAGTACTTC.

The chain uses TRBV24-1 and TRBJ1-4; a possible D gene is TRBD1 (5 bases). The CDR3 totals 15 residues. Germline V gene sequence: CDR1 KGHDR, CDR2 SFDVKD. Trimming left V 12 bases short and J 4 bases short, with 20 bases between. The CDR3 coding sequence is TGTGCCGAAAGGGGCTCCACTACTTATAATGAAAAACTGTTTTTT. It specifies CAERGSTTYNEKLFF.

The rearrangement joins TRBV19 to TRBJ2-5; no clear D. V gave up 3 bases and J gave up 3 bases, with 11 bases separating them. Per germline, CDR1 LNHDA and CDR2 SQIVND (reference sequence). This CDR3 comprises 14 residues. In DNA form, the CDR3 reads TGTGCCAGTAGTATGGTGCGGAGAAAAGAGACCCAGTACTTC. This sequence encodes CASSMVRRKETQYF.